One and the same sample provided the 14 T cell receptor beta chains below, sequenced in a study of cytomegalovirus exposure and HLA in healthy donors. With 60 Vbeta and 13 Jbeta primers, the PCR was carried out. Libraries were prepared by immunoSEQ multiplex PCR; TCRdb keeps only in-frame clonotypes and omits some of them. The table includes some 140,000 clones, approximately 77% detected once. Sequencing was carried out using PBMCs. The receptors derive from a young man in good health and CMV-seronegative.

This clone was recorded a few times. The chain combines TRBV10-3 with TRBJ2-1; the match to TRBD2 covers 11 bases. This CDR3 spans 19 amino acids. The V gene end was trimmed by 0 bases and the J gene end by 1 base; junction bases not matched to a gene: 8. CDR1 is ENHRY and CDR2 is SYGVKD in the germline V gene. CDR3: CAISESTSGTFPSYNEQFF. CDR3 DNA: TGTGCCATCAGTGAGTCGACTAGCGGGACTTTTCCTTCCTACAATGAGCAGTTCTTC.

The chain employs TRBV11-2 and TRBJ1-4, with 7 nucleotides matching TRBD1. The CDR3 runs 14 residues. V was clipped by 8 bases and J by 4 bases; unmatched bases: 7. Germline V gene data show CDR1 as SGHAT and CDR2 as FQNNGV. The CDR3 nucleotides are TGTGCCAGCGGGTTGGGACAGATTAATGAAAAACTGTTTTTT. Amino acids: CASGLGQINEKLFF.

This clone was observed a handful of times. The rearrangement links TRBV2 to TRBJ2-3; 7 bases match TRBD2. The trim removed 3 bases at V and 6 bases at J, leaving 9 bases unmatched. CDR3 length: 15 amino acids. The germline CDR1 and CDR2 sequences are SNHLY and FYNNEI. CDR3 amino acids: CASSEGGAGRDTQYF. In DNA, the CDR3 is TGTGCCAGCAGTGAGGGAGGGGCAGGGAGGGATACGCAGTATTTT. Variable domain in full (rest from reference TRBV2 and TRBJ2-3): EPEVTQTPSHQVTQMGQEVILRCVPISNHLYFYWYRQILGQKVEFLVSFYNNEISEKSEIFDDQFSVERPDGSNFTLKIRSTKLEDSAMYFCASSEGGAGRDTQYFGPGTRLTVL.

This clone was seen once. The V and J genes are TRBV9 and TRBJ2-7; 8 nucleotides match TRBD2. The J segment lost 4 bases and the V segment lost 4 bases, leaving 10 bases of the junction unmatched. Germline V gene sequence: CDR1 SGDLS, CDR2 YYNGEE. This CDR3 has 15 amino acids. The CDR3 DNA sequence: TGTGCCAGCAGCCCCCGTGGTAGCGGGATTTACGAGCAGTACTTC. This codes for CASSPRGSGIYEQYF.

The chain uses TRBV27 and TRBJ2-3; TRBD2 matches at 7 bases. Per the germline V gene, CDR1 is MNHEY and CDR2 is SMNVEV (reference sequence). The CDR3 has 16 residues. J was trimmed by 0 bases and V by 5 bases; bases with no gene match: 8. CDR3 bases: TGTGCCAGCAGTCCCCACCCAGCGGGGAGCACAGATACGCAGTATTTT. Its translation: CASSPHPAGSTDTQYF.

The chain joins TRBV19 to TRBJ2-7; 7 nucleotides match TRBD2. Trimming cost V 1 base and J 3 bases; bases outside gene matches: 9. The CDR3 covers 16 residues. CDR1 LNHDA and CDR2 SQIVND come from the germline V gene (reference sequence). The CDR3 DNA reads TGTGCCAGTAGTATAGGGGAAGCGGGAACGTACTACGAGCAGTACTTC. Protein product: CASSIGEAGTYYEQYF.

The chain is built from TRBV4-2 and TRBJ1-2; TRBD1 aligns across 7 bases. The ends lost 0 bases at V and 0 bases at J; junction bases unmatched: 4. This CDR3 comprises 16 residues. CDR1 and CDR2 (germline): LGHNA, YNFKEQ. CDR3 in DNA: TGTGCCAGCAGCCAAGAGTACAGGGGCCCTAACTATGGCTACACCTTC. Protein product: CASSQEYRGPNYGYTF.

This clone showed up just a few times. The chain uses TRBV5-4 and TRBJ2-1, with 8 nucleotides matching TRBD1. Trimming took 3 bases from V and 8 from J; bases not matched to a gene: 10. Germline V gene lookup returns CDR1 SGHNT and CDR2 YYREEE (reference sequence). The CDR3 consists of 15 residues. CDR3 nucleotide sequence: TGTGCCAGCAGCTCCCAGGGGGCTAAAGGCGATGAGCAGTTCTTC. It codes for CASSSQGAKGDEQFF.

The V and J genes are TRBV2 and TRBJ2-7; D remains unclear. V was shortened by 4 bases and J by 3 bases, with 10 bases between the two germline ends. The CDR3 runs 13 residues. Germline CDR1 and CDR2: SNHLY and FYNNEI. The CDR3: CASSGYLGYEQYF. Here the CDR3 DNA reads TGTGCCAGCAGTGGGTATCTAGGCTACGAGCAGTACTTC.

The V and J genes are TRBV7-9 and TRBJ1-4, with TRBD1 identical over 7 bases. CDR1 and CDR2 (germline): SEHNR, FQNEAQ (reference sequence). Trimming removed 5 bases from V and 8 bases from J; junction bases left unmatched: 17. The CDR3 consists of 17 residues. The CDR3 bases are TGTGCCAGCAGCCTAAGACAGGGTATGAGTGAAAAAGAAAAACTGTTTTTT. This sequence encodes CASSLRQGMSEKEKLFF.

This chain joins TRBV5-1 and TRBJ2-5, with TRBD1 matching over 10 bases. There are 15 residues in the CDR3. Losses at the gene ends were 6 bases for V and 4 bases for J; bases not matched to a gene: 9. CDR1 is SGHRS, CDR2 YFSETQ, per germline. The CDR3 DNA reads TGCGCCAGCACACCAGGGACAGGGGTTGCAGAGACCCAGTACTTC. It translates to CASTPGTGVAETQYF.

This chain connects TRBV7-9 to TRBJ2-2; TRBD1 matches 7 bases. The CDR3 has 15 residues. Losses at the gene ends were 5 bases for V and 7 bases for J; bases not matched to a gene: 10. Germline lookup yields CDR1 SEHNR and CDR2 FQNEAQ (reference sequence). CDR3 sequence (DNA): TGTGCCAGCAGCCGTGACAGGGTGAGGGTCGGGGAGCTGTTTTTT. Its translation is CASSRDRVRVGELFF.

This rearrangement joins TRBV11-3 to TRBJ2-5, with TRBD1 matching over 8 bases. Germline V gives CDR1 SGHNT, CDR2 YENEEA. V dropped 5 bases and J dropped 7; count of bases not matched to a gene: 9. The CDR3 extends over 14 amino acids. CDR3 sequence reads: CASSLGQAEGTQYF. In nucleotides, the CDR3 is TGTGCCAGCAGCCTGGGACAGGCGGAGGGGACCCAGTACTTC.

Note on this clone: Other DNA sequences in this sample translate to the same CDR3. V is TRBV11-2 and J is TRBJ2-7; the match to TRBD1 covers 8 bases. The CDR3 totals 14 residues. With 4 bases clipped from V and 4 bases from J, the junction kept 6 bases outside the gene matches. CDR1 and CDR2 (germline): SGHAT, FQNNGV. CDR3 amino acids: CASSSGTGGYEQYF. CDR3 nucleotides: TGTGCCAGCAGCTCCGGGACAGGAGGTTACGAGCAGTACTTC.